These 15 T cell receptor beta chains were sequenced from one sample in a study of human T cells and chemical hapten exposure. Time point specified: healthy volunteer bleed at 2 weeks. Unfractionated whole blood was the source from which total RNA was extracted. TCRdb recomputed calls from the RACE reads with MiXCR, one row per CDR3 protein. The sample holds roughly 100,000 distinct CDR3 sequences, just under 9% seen once. Sequenced sample: whole blood. The receptors stem from a female donor in good health. Some clones in this sample may be carry-over from other donors' samples.

There are many counts of this clonotype. This chain joins TRBV6-5 and TRBJ2-1, with D perhaps TRBD2 (6 bases). Looked up from germline, CDR1 is MNHEY and CDR2 is SVGAGI. Trimming cost V 2 bases and J 6 bases, with 8 bases left between them. CDR3 length equals 13 residues. The DNA of the CDR3 is TGTGCCAGCAGTTACGGGGGAGGCAATGAGCAGTTCTTC. It translates to CASSYGGGNEQFF.

V gene TRBV15 combines with J gene TRBJ2-5, with 7 positions matching TRBD1. This CDR3 spans 16 amino acids. Germline CDR1 LNHNV, CDR2 YYDKDF (reference sequence). With V trimmed by 3 bases and J by 4 bases, 11 bases remained unmatched. The CDR3 DNA is TGTGCCACCAGCAGCGCAAACAGGGGATCCGGAGAGACCCAGTACTTC. Its translation is CATSSANRGSGETQYF.

This clonotype came up a few times. This chain joins TRBV27 and TRBJ2-1; no reliable D call. CDR3 length equals 18 residues. Trimming stripped 5 bases from V and 0 bases from J, with 20 bases between. In germline, CDR1 is MNHEY, CDR2 SMNVEV (reference sequence). CDR3 region: CASSNHIFLPSSYNEQFF. CDR3 in DNA: TGTGCCAGCAGTAACCACATCTTTCTACCGAGCTCCTACAATGAGCAGTTCTTC.

This clonotype was detected a few times. The V and J genes are TRBV9 and TRBJ2-1; 13 bases line up with TRBD2. J was trimmed by 4 bases and V by 4 bases; bases with no gene match: 11. The length of the CDR3 is 18 residues. From germline, CDR1 is SGDLS and CDR2 YYNGEE. The CDR3 nucleotides are TGTGCCAGCAGCATGGGACTAGCGGGACCGCCCTTATACAATGAGCAGTTCTTC. This translates into CASSMGLAGPPLYNEQFF.

This clonotype occurred a few times. The chain uses TRBV2 and TRBJ2-7, with 7 bases matching TRBD1. Germline-derived CDR1 and CDR2 are SNHLY and FYNNEI. Trimming cost V 6 bases and J 3 bases; bases outside gene matches: 5. The CDR3 length is 13 residues. In DNA form, the CDR3 reads TGTGCCAGCAGCCCGGGACAGCTCTACGAGCAGTACTTC. Amino acids: CASSPGQLYEQYF.

The sample holds a few counts of this clonotype. The chain couples TRBV28 to TRBJ1-1; a possible D gene is TRBD1 (5 bases). V was shortened by 4 bases and J by 11 bases, with 17 bases between the two germline ends. This CDR3 has 13 amino acids. Germline V gives CDR1 MDHEN, CDR2 SYDVKM. The CDR3 DNA sequence: TGTGCCAGCAGTTCTCCGGGACTCCCGTCGGCTTTCTTT. Translated, it gives CASSSPGLPSAFF.

Only a few counts were recorded for this clonotype. The chain combines TRBV6-1 with TRBJ1-5; tentative D call: TRBD1 (6 bases). From germline, CDR1 is MNHNS and CDR2 SASEGT. V was cut by 4 bases and J by 1 base, with 20 bases left in between. CDR3 length: 18 amino acids. The CDR3 loop is CASSVYVAGAGSNQPQHF. CDR3 coding DNA: TGTGCCAGCAGTGTATATGTGGCAGGGGCGGGAAGCAATCAGCCCCAGCATTTT.

The gene calls are TRBV12-3 or TRBV12-4 and TRBJ2-7; TRBD1 matches 7 bases. The CDR3 extends over 13 amino acids. With 5 bases clipped from V and 4 bases from J, the junction kept 5 bases outside the gene matches. Here the CDR3 reads CASSLIQGYEQYF. The DNA for the CDR3 is TGTGCCAGCAGTCTAATACAGGGGTACGAGCAGTACTTC.

This clonotype was found a few times. The chain has TRBV7-8 and TRBJ2-1; unclear D gene. The CDR3 is 12 amino acids. V was clipped by 1 base and J by 12 bases, with 10 bases between them. Germline CDR1 is SGHVS and CDR2 is FQNEAQ. CDR3 bases: TGTGCCAGCAGCTTAGAGCAGATGGGGCAGTTCTTC. This codes for CASSLEQMGQFF.

This clonotype was found many times. The chain is built from TRBV29-1 and TRBJ2-3, with D possibly TRBD1 on 6 matching bases. This CDR3 is built from 12 residues. The ends were cut back, 4 bases at V and 5 bases at J, with 10 bases in the middle. Germline V lookup: CDR1 SQVTM, CDR2 ANQGSEA. The CDR3 sequence is CSVGSRGDTQYF. The CDR3 DNA reads TGCAGCGTTGGATCCAGGGGAGATACGCAGTATTTT.

The table lists this clonotype with many counts. The chain is built from TRBV29-1 and TRBJ1-1; D perhaps matches TRBD1 (5 bases). The CDR3 sequence is 13 residues long. Germline-derived CDR1 and CDR2 are SQVTM and ANQGSEA. The V and J ends lost 1 base and 2 bases respectively, with 8 bases between them. The CDR3 reads CSVEGGDNTEAFF. CDR3 bases: TGCAGCGTTGAAGGAGGGGATAACACTGAAGCTTTCTTT. The variable domain in full, completed from reference TRBV29-1 and TRBJ1-1, reads SAVISQKPSRDICQRGTSLTIQCQVDSQVTMMFWYRQQPGQSLTLIATANQGSEATYESGFVIDKFPISRPNLTFSTLTVSNMSPEDSSIYLCSVEGGDNTEAFFGQGTRLTVV.

The V call is TRBV27, the J call TRBJ2-3; D is unresolved. CDR1 MNHEY and CDR2 SMNVEV come from the germline V gene (reference sequence). V lost 5 bases and J 6 bases, leaving 15 bases between the germline ends. This CDR3 has 14 amino acids. The CDR3 region has the DNA TGTGCCAGCAGTACCTACCTTATAGGCGATACGCAGTATTTT. Its protein product is CASSTYLIGDTQYF.

This clonotype was detected a few times. The rearrangement joins TRBV10-3 to TRBJ1-2, with 9 bases identical to TRBD1. The CDR3 contains 16 residues. Looked up from germline, CDR1 is ENHRY and CDR2 is SYGVKD. With V trimmed by 0 bases and J by 3 bases, 5 bases remained unmatched. The CDR3 here is CAISESRDREDYGYTF. The CDR3 bases are TGTGCCATCAGTGAGTCTAGGGACAGGGAGGACTATGGCTACACCTTC.

The V gene is TRBV2, the J gene TRBJ2-7, with D perhaps TRBD1 (6 bases). The CDR3 is made up of 11 amino acids. Trimming pared 4 bases from V and 5 bases from J, leaving 6 bases between. Per germline, CDR1 SNHLY and CDR2 FYNNEI. This CDR3 is CASSAGDEQYF. The CDR3, as DNA: TGTGCCAGCAGTGCAGGGGACGAGCAGTACTTC.

This clonotype was detected a few times. V is TRBV5-1 and J is TRBJ2-7; D unclear. CDR1 is SGHRS and CDR2 is YFSETQ in the germline V gene. The CDR3 covers 11 residues. Trimming stripped 3 bases from V and 6 bases from J, with 7 bases between. The CDR3 loop reads CASSSGLEQYF. DNA for the CDR3: TGCGCCAGCAGCTCCGGCCTCGAGCAGTACTTC.